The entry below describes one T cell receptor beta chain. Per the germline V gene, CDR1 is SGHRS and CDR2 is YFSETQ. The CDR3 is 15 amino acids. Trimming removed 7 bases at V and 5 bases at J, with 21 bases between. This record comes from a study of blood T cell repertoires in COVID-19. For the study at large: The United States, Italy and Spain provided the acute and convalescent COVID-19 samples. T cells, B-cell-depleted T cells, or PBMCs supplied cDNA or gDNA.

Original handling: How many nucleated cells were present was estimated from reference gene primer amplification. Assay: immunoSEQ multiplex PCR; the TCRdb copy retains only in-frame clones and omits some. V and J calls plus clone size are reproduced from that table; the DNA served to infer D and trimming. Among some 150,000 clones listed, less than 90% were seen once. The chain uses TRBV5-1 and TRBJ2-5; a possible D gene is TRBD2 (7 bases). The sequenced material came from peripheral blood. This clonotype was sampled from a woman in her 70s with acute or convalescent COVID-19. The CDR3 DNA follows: TGCGCCAGCGTACTACTCTCGGGGGGCGGTGAGACCCAGTACTTC. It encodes CASVLLSGGGETQYF.